One sample yielded the 21 T cell receptor beta chains listed below, sequenced in a study of T cells in Graves' hyperthyroidism and ophthalmopathy. Amplified regions were TCR beta CDR3 sequences from RNA transcripts. During a first-round RT-PCR of the TCR CDR3, the HTBI primer set was used. TCRdb reanalysed the multiplex PCR reads using MiXCR and keeps one entry per CDR3 protein. This sample has around 350,000 distinct CDR3 sequences, with approximately 13% found just once. The sequenced sample was blood. The source is a woman aged 18-30 years with Graves' hyperthyroidism.

There are many counts of this clonotype. J is TRBJ2-1 and V is TRBV12-3 or TRBV12-4; a possible D gene is TRBD2 (6 bases). The CDR3 covers 13 residues. Trimming stripped 6 bases from V and 2 bases from J, with 8 bases between. CDR3 residues: CASSGGAYNEQFF. The CDR3, as DNA: TGTGCCAGCAGCGGGGGAGCCTACAATGAGCAGTTCTTC.

In this sample, this clonotype turned up many times. The genes are TRBV6-1 and TRBJ2-3; no definite D call. V gave up 5 bases and J gave up 4 bases, with 13 bases separating them. The CDR3 loop spans 14 amino acids. Germline V gene sequence: CDR1 MNHNS, CDR2 SASEGT. The CDR3: CASSSISLPDTQYF. The CDR3 DNA reads TGTGCCAGCAGTTCTATTTCGTTGCCAGATACGCAGTATTTT.

This clonotype has a count of ten or more. The DNA of the CDR3 is TGTGCCAGCTCTCAAGTCGAGGGTCAAGGGTATTCACCCCTCCACTTT. As protein: CASSQVEGQGYSPLHF. V gene TRBV18 combines with J gene TRBJ1-6; no definite D call. From germline, CDR1 is KGHSH and CDR2 LQKENI. Trimming took off 6 bases at V and 8 bases at J, with 20 bases between the two ends. The CDR3 consists of 16 residues.

This clonotype has at least ten counts. The rearrangement uses TRBV12-3 or TRBV12-4 and TRBJ1-2; no clear D gene. The CDR3 consists of 14 residues. With 0 bases removed from V and 6 bases from J, the gap between germline ends came to 11 bases. CDR3 region: CASSLANRGHGYTF. The CDR3 DNA sequence: TGTGCCAGCAGTTTAGCGAACCGAGGGCATGGCTACACCTTC.

This clonotype was observed many times. This chain joins TRBV6-1 and TRBJ2-1; D is uncertain. V lost 1 base and J 9 bases, leaving 10 bases between the germline ends. The CDR3 extends over 13 amino acids. Germline CDR1 reads MNHNS; CDR2 reads SASEGT. As DNA, the CDR3 is TGTGCCAGCAGTGAAGTGGGGTCTCTTGAGCAGTTCTTC. Residues: CASSEVGSLEQFF.

This clonotype was recorded at least ten times. The genes are TRBV6-1 and TRBJ1-1; D perhaps matches TRBD1 (6 bases). CDR3 length: 16 residues. The ends were cut back, 1 base at V and 3 bases at J, with 15 bases in the middle. Germline V gene lookup returns CDR1 MNHNS and CDR2 SASEGT. The CDR3 sequence is CASSEVAGVWDTEAFF. CDR3 coding DNA: TGTGCCAGCAGTGAAGTGGCAGGGGTATGGGACACTGAAGCTTTCTTT.

This clonotype was seen ten or more times. This chain connects TRBV3-1 to TRBJ2-3; D might be TRBD2 (5 bases). There are 17 residues in the CDR3. The germline gives CDR1 LGHDT, CDR2 YNNKEL (reference sequence). Trimming shortened V by 1 base and J by 0 bases, and 14 bases separated the two germline ends. The CDR3 loop reads CASSQGLEGLSTDTQYF. CDR3 sequence (DNA): TGTGCCAGCAGCCAAGGATTAGAGGGCCTTAGCACAGATACGCAGTATTTT.

This clonotype was observed many times. J is TRBJ2-2 and V is TRBV2; possibly TRBD1 for D (6 bases). V was shortened by 6 bases and J by 6 bases, with 14 bases between the two germline ends. Germline V gene sequence: CDR1 SNHLY, CDR2 FYNNEI. CDR3 length: 14 residues. The CDR3 region is CASRRTVTPGELFF. The CDR3 DNA follows: TGTGCCAGCAGAAGGACAGTGACCCCCGGGGAGCTGTTTTTT.

This clonotype appeared many times. The chain couples TRBV4-2 to TRBJ2-7; TRBD2 is a possible D gene (7 bases). The CDR3 runs to 15 residues. CDR1 is LGHNA and CDR2 is YNFKEQ in the germline V gene. Trimming took 3 bases from V and 4 from J, leaving 16 bases between them. The CDR3 here is CASSHNRGGSYEQYF. The CDR3 coding sequence is TGTGCCAGCAGCCATAATAGGGGGGGCTCGTACGAGCAGTACTTC.

In this sample, this clonotype turned up many times. The V call is TRBV10-3, the J call TRBJ2-5; 8 bases are a match to TRBD1. CDR3 size: 13 residues. The ends lost 6 bases at V and 3 bases at J; junction bases unmatched: 3. In germline, CDR1 is ENHRY, CDR2 SYGVKD. The chain's CDR3 is CAIRSGGEETQYF. The DNA of the CDR3 is TGTGCCATCAGGTCAGGGGGCGAAGAGACCCAGTACTTC.

This clonotype was found many times. Germline and junction disagree at one end, which may indicate a read error. The chain recombines TRBV20-1 with TRBJ1-1, with D unclear. CDR1 and CDR2 from the germline V gene are DFQATT and SNEGSKA (reference sequence). The CDR3 is 12 amino acids. The CDR3 is CSARPGWGEASF. The CDR3 nucleotides are TGCAGTGCTAGACCCGGATGGGGTGAAGCTTCCTTT.

At least ten counts were recorded for this clonotype. CDR3 sequence (DNA): TGCGCCAGCAGCCTCGGGACAGCTAATCAGCCCCAGCATTTT. Translation gives CASSLGTANQPQHF. The V and J genes are TRBV5-1 and TRBJ1-5; TRBD1 agrees at 7 bases. Germline V gives CDR1 SGHRS, CDR2 YFSETQ. The V segment lost 4 bases and the J segment 4 bases; nucleotides outside the gene matches: 5. CDR3 length: 14 amino acids.

This clonotype was counted ten times or more. This chain uses TRBV7-3 with TRBJ2-5, with D perhaps matching TRBD1 (6 bases). This CDR3 region has 12 residues. Trimming cost V 5 bases and J 4 bases, with 8 bases left between them. CDR1 SGHTA and CDR2 FQGTGA come from the germline V gene. The CDR3, as DNA: TGTGCCAGCAGCCAACAGGGAGAGACCCAGTACTTC. Protein sequence: CASSQQGETQYF.

This clonotype was observed a few times. One base away lies a much larger clone, so this may be a sequencing read error. The rearrangement uses TRBV28 and TRBJ2-7; 9 bases align to TRBD2. CDR3 length: 13 residues. Germline CDR1 reads MDHEN; CDR2 reads SYDVKM. CDR3 DNA sequence: TGTGCCGGCAGTCCCGCGGGGGGGCACGAGCAGTACTTC. Amino acid sequence: CAGSPAGGHEQYF.

The chain employs TRBV4-2 and TRBJ1-5; unclear D gene. The CDR3 runs 17 residues. Trimming left V 2 bases short and J 6 bases short, with 20 bases between. Per the germline V gene, CDR1 is LGHNA and CDR2 is YNFKEQ. The CDR3 reads CASSQLSIRSSSQPQHF. The DNA for the CDR3 is TGTGCCAGCAGCCAACTGAGTATTCGCAGCTCAAGTCAGCCCCAGCATTTT.

This clonotype was recorded at least ten times. The gene calls are TRBV20-1 and TRBJ1-2; tentatively, D is TRBD1 (5 bases). V was clipped by 2 bases and J by 5 bases, with 6 bases between them. This CDR3 contains 11 residues. CDR1 is DFQATT and CDR2 is SNEGSKA in the germline V gene (reference sequence). The CDR3 sequence is CSARQGYGYTF. In DNA form, the CDR3 reads TGCAGTGCTAGACAGGGATATGGCTACACCTTC.

There are many counts of this clonotype. This chain connects TRBV15 to TRBJ1-1; D unresolved. Germline V CDR1 and CDR2: LNHNV, YYDKDF (reference sequence). The CDR3 contains 16 residues. V dropped 0 bases and J dropped 1 base, with 12 bases sitting between them. CDR3 DNA sequence: TGTGCCACCAGCAGAGAGTGGGGAGACCGGAACACTGAAGCTTTCTTT. This encodes CATSREWGDRNTEAFF.

This clonotype appeared many times. The J gene is TRBJ2-5, the V gene TRBV7-2, with TRBD2 matching 12 bases. The CDR3 consists of 16 residues. The V segment lost 6 bases and the J segment 4 bases; nucleotides outside the gene matches: 9. Germline CDR1 SGHTA, CDR2 FQGNSA. In DNA form, the CDR3 reads TGTGCCAGCAGTTTATCGTCGGGACTAGCGGGAGAGACCCAGTACTTC. Translated, it gives CASSLSSGLAGETQYF.

This clonotype was recorded many times. The rearrangement joins TRBV3-1 to TRBJ2-1; possible D gene TRBD1, 6 bases. The CDR3 sequence is 16 residues long. Trimming took 1 base from V and 0 from J, leaving 10 bases between them. The V gene's germline CDR1 is LGHDT and CDR2 YNNKEL (reference sequence). CDR3: CASSQVGGSSYNEQFF. The CDR3 coding sequence is TGTGCCAGCAGCCAAGTAGGGGGAAGCTCCTACAATGAGCAGTTCTTC.

This clonotype was observed a few times. This sequence joins TRBV9 and TRBJ2-7, with TRBD2 as a possible D gene (6 bases). Trimming took 2 bases from V and 4 from J, leaving 13 bases between them. The CDR3 runs 14 residues. The germline gives CDR1 SGDLS, CDR2 YYNGEE. The CDR3, as DNA: TGTGCCAGCAGCGTCGGGGGAGCGGCGTACGAGCAGTACTTC. Translating gives CASSVGGAAYEQYF.

The table lists this clonotype with many counts. This chain joins TRBV7-2 and TRBJ1-2; the D gene is possibly TRBD1 (6 bases). Germline CDR1 and CDR2: SGHTA and FQGNSA. This CDR3 has 17 residues. The V end was cut by 5 bases, the J end by 5 bases, with 24 bases between. In nucleotides, the CDR3 is TGTGCCAGCAGCCCACCCCTCGGGGCCGGGGGCTCATATGGCTACACCTTC. This translates into CASSPPLGAGGSYGYTF.